The T cell receptor (beta chain) under discussion was sequenced for a study of post-analysis software for immune sequencing data. Overall study: Clinical courses comprised relapsing-remitting, secondary progressive and progressive-relapsing multiple sclerosis.

Germline lookup yields CDR1 LNHDA and CDR2 SQIVND (reference sequence). The CDR3 consists of 15 residues. Notes on the study in general: With F measure, samples from one preparation batch clustered together strongly. Normalized Chao1 diversity was significantly lower in multiple sclerosis patients than in controls. TRBV5-6, TRBV5-1 and TRBV20-1 were among several TRBV segments more frequent in patients than controls.

Unique molecular identifiers were carried by the TCR beta cDNA libraries. Some 450,000 cDNA molecules were recovered from an input of about 0.9 to 11 million T cells. TCRdb fed the PCR reads into MiXCR, producing one record per CDR3 protein. The table shows around 400,000 distinct CDR3 sequences, with about 39% occurring only once. Details on this clonotype: What it binds is unknown. At one end the junction does not follow the germline gene, possibly because of a read error.

This TCR was sampled from a girl aged 2 to 10 with multiple sclerosis. The rearrangement joins TRBV19 to TRBJ1-5, with 8 bases lining up with TRBD1. The sequenced sample consisted of blood. The CDR3 DNA sequence: TGTGCCAGCCAAGAATGGGGACAGGTAAATCAGCCCCGGCATTTT. Amino acids: CASQEWGQVNQPRHF.